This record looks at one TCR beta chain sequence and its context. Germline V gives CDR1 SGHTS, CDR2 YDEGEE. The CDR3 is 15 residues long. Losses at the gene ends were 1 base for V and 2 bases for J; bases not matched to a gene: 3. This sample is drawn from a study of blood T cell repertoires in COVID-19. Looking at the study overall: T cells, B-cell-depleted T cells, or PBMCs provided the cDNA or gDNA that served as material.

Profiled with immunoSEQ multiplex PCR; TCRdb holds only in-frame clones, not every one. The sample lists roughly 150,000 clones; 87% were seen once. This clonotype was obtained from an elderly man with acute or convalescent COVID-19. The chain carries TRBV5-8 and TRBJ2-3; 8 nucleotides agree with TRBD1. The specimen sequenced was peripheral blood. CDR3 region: CASSLFRGLTDTQYF. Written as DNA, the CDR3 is TGTGCCAGCAGCTTGTTCAGGGGGCTCACAGATACGCAGTATTTT.